This TCR beta chain was retrieved from a study of blood T cell repertoires in COVID-19 (TCRdb year 2020). Background for the entire study: Samples covering the acute and convalescent phases of COVID-19 were provided by collaborators in the United States, Italy and Spain. The material from the prospective study consisted of cDNA or gDNA derived from T cells, B-cell-depleted T cells, or PBMCs. Deeply sampled blood TCRbeta repertoires from subjects exposed to, actively infected with, or recovered from COVID-19 were included in the dataset. The repertoires were made available in a free public database intended to serve as a resource for research on the immune response to SARS-CoV-2. Samples were obtained from the ongoing ImmuneRACE study (first 160 participants) and from about 1,300 subjects provided by 6 global collaborators. The sample metadata nearly always contained a de-identified subject ID, COVID-19 status, age in years and sex. HLA class I and class II types, where available, came from metadata supplied by the sample provider rather than from assay-based typing.

The immunoSEQ Assay, a bias-controlled multiplex PCR, was used to amplify TCRbeta CDR3 regions from genomic DNA. The paper's data handling went like this. The number of nucleated cells in each sample was estimated by amplification of reference gene primers within the assay. Sequence reads were collapsed and filtered to measure the absolute abundance of every unique TCRbeta CDR3 rearrangement. For each sample, productive Simpson clonality was calculated as the square root of Simpson's diversity index over productive rearrangements. TCRdb provides this immuneACCESS table in a form limited to in-frame rearrangements. Some clones are lacking; in checked studies, under half of them reflect an unresolved V gene, and why the rest are absent is not known. Clone size and the V and J calls come from that table; the DNA yielded D and trimming. This sample has 50,000 to 65,000 clones in its table, and roughly 72% of those were observed once. About 6.4% of the sample is taken by the ten largest.

The CDR3 contains 19 residues, cysteine and phenylalanine counted. CDR3 DNA only is kept here, 57 bases in frame from base 1. V loses 0 bases at its end and J loses 4 bases; junction bases beyond the gene matches: 11. From the germline V gene, CDR1 is SGHTA and CDR2 is FQGNSA. Study-wide conclusions, independent of this receptor: The amount of clinical and demographic metadata varied by source and participant and was provided uncurated.

Each collaborating institution followed its own protocols to collect whole blood in K2EDTA tubes. For TCRbeta analysis, collaborators shipped samples in one of three forms: frozen whole blood, isolated PBMCs, or DNA extracted from either of those sample types. In the case of this clone: The antigen it recognizes is unknown. There are no base qualities to consult, and no much larger clone falls within one base.

The clonotype originates from a woman between 50 and 59 years old with active or convalescent COVID-19. Sequenced input: peripheral blood. The V gene is TRBV7-2 and the J gene is TRBJ2-6; the junction holds 8 bases that match TRBD2. The DNA reads as follows: TGTGCCAGCAGCTTAGCTAGCGGGAACCGCCGGGCGGGGGCCAACGTCCTGACTTTC. Translation gives CASSLASGNRRAGANVLTF.